The rows below give T cell receptor beta chains drawn from one sample of a study of T-cell memory formation after mild COVID-19. TCRdb independently ran MiXCR on the 5' RACE reads; one entry per CDR3 protein. The sample shows about 340,000 distinct CDR3 sequences, 15% of them seen only once. Sequencing was performed on PBMCs or a T cell subset sorted from them (not recorded which). All receptors derive from a man between 18 and 29 years old who had mild COVID-19 (a few samples of this study predate the infection). Cell type and time point are not known. Each CDR3 is given with its conserved first and last residue. The D gene is left open where the match is weak. Clone size is stated in some rows and not others, as once, few, many or a class when expanded.

>few|TRBD1|TRBV15|TRBJ2-1
CATSPRQGVNEQFF
TGTGCCACCAGCCCTCGGCAGGGGGTGAATGAGCAGTTCTTC
>many|NA|TRBV7-8|TRBJ2-2
CASRNTNTGELFF
TGTGCCAGCAGGAACACGAACACCGGGGAGCTGTTTTTT
>once|NA|TRBV6-6|TRBJ1-1
CASMGGAGTEAFF
TGTGCCAGCATGGGGGGCGCGGGGACTGAAGCTTTCTTT
>NA|NA|TRBV29-1|TRBJ2-6
CSVEVSGSAGANVLTF
TGCAGCGTTGAAGTGTCAGGATCTGCTGGGGCCAACGTCCTGACTTTC
>few|TRBD1|TRBV7-6|TRBJ2-5
CASSLARGGAGTQYF
TGTGCCAGCAGCTTAGCGAGAGGGGGCGCGGGGACCCAGTACTTC
>few|TRBD2|TRBV5-1|TRBJ2-1
CASSLDGGAIGEQFF
TGCGCCAGCAGCTTGGACGGGGGGGCCATCGGTGAGCAGTTCTTC
>many|NA|TRBV7-2|TRBJ1-6
CASSSLGGPGSPLHF
TGTGCCAGCAGCTCGCTCGGGGGGCCTGGATCACCCCTCCACTTT
>NA|TRBD1|TRBV12-3/TRBV12-4|TRBJ1-6
CASSRDRVVSPLHF
TGTGCCAGCAGCCGGGACAGGGTTGTTTCACCCCTCCACTTT
>NA|TRBD2|TRBV27|TRBJ2-7
CASSSPVRGGAYEQYF
TGTGCCAGCAGCTCACCCGTTCGCGGGGGGGCCTACGAGCAGTACTTC
>NA|NA|TRBV7-3|TRBJ1-6
CASSLSSVNSPLHF
TGTGCCAGCAGCTTAAGTTCGGTCAATTCACCCCTCCACTTT
>NA|TRBD1|TRBV19|TRBJ1-4
CASSGRDRGEKLFF
TGTGCCAGTAGTGGCCGGGACAGGGGAGAAAAACTGTTTTTT
>many|TRBD2|TRBV19|TRBJ2-1
CASSPTSGDFNEQFF
TGTGCCAGTAGTCCGACTAGCGGGGACTTCAATGAGCAGTTCTTC
>few|NA|TRBV7-9|TRBJ1-2
CASSDLTANYGYTF
TGTGCCAGCAGTGACTTGACAGCTAACTATGGCTACACCTTC
>few|NA|TRBV5-6|TRBJ2-3
CASFGGPTDTQYF
TGTGCCAGCTTCGGAGGGCCAACAGATACGCAGTATTTT
>NA|NA|TRBV5-1|TRBJ1-1
CASSLILGMNTEAFF
TGCGCCAGCAGCTTGATTCTGGGGATGAACACTGAAGCTTTCTTT
>NA|NA|TRBV5-4|TRBJ1-2
CASRIQGLGYTF
TGTGCCAGCAGGATCCAGGGTTTGGGCTACACCTTC
>NA|TRBD1|TRBV28|TRBJ1-6
CASREPGGASPLHF
TGTGCCAGCAGGGAACCAGGGGGCGCTTCACCCCTCCACTTT
>few|NA|TRBV12-3/TRBV12-4|TRBJ1-1
CASSHPGGGHTEAFF
TGTGCCAGCAGTCACCCGGGAGGAGGGCACACTGAAGCTTTCTTT
>few|NA|TRBV11-1|TRBJ2-1
CASGEPLPHFSYNEQFF
TGTGCCAGCGGCGAACCCCTTCCACATTTCTCCTACAATGAGCAGTTCTTC
>few|NA|TRBV12-3/TRBV12-4|TRBJ1-3
CASSLSGKDTIYF
TGTGCCAGCAGTTTATCGGGGAAGGACACCATATATTTT
>few|NA|TRBV18|TRBJ1-5
CASSPGARSNQPQHF
TGTGCCAGCTCACCCGGGGCTAGGAGCAATCAGCCCCAGCATTTT
>many|NA|TRBV2|TRBJ2-3
CASRDDTDTQYF
TGTGCCAGCCGCGATGACACAGATACGCAGTATTTT
>NA|NA|TRBV12-3/TRBV12-4|TRBJ1-2
CASSLGTKYGYTF
TGTGCCAGCAGTTTAGGGACCAAGTATGGCTACACCTTC
>NA|TRBD2|TRBV2|TRBJ2-1
CASLAGGNNEQFF
TGTGCCAGCTTAGCGGGGGGAAACAATGAGCAGTTCTTC
>few|NA|TRBV7-3|TRBJ2-5
CASSPGSPGETQYF
TGTGCCAGCAGCCCGGGAAGTCCTGGGGAGACCCAGTACTTC
>NA|TRBD2|TRBV20-1|TRBJ2-3
CSGPPAGKGDTQYF
TGCAGTGGCCCCCCAGCGGGGAAAGGGGATACGCAGTATTTT
>NA|NA|TRBV11-3|TRBJ1-2
CASSQGPYGYTF
TGTGCCAGCAGCCAGGGGCCGTATGGCTACACCTTC
>once|TRBD2|TRBV11-2|TRBJ2-5
CASSLSGGGETQYF
TGTGCCAGCAGCTTATCGGGGGGAGGGGAGACCCAGTACTTC
>few|TRBD1|TRBV7-2|TRBJ1-2
CASSLEQGLGGYTF
TGTGCCAGCAGCTTAGAACAGGGGCTTGGTGGCTACACCTTC
>NA|NA|TRBV5-8|TRBJ1-1
CASSGRGGSFPAFF
TGTGCCAGCAGCGGTCGGGGTGGGTCCTTTCCAGCTTTCTTT
>NA|NA|TRBV4-2|TRBJ2-5
CASSRRGLGETQYF
TGTGCCAGCAGCCGCAGGGGTTTAGGAGAGACCCAGTACTTC
>medium-sized|NA|TRBV10-3|TRBJ2-7
CAISGLFGGDEQYF
TGTGCCATCAGTGGACTTTTTGGAGGGGACGAGCAGTACTTC
>many|TRBD2|TRBV7-3|TRBJ2-1
CASSLLAASNEQFF
TGTGCCAGCAGCTTACTAGCGGCGAGCAATGAGCAGTTCTTC
>few|NA|TRBV2|TRBJ2-5
CASDVRGSQETQYF
TGTGCCAGTGACGTAAGGGGCAGCCAAGAGACCCAGTACTTC
>few|TRBD1|TRBV4-3|TRBJ1-3
CASSQWTGGFSGNTIYF
TGCGCCAGCAGCCAATGGACAGGGGGTTTTTCGGGAAACACCATATATTTT
>NA|TRBD1|TRBV12-5|TRBJ1-6
CASGEDRGNSPLHF
TGTGCTAGTGGTGAGGACAGGGGGAATTCACCCCTCCACTTT
>many|NA|TRBV7-2|TRBJ2-6
CASSLDSSGANVLTF
TGTGCCAGCAGCTTAGACAGCTCTGGGGCCAACGTCCTGACTTTC
>NA|NA|TRBV2|TRBJ1-6
CASSELAGVENSPLHF
TGTGCCAGCAGTGAGCTCGCGGGGGTGGAAAATTCACCCCTCCACTTT
>NA|NA|TRBV7-9|TRBJ2-5
CASERHGEETQYF
TGTGCCAGCGAAAGACACGGGGAGGAGACCCAGTACTTC
>NA|NA|TRBV3-1|TRBJ2-4
CASSRDGNIQYF
TGTGCCAGCAGCAGGGATGGAAACATTCAGTACTTC
>few|NA|TRBV5-1|TRBJ2-7
CASSLGPASDEQYF
TGCGCCAGCAGCTTGGGACCGGCTTCCGACGAGCAGTACTTC
>NA|NA|TRBV20-1|TRBJ1-1
CSAQAVLVRVNTEAFF
TGCAGTGCGCAGGCTGTCCTTGTAAGGGTGAACACTGAAGCTTTCTTT
>NA|NA|TRBV6-2/TRBV6-3|TRBJ1-5
CASNLGVFQPQHF
TGTGCCAGCAACCTAGGGGTGTTCCAGCCCCAGCATTTT
>NA|NA|TRBV4-1|TRBJ1-2
CASSQPRSAGGYTF
TGCGCCAGCAGCCAACCTCGGTCGGCGGGAGGCTACACCTTC